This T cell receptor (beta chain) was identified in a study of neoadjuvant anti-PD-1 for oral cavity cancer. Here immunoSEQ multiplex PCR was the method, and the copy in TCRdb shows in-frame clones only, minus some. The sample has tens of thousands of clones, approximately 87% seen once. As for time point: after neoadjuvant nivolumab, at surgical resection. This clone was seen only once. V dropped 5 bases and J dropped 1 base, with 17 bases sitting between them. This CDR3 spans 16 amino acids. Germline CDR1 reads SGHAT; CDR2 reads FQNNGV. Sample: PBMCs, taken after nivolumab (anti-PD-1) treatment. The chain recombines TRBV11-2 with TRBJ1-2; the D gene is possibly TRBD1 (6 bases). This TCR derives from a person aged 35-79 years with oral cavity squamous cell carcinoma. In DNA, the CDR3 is TGTGCCAGCAGCCCGGTTAGGGCGGACAGTAACTATGGCTACACCTTC. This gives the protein CASSPVRADSNYGYTF.